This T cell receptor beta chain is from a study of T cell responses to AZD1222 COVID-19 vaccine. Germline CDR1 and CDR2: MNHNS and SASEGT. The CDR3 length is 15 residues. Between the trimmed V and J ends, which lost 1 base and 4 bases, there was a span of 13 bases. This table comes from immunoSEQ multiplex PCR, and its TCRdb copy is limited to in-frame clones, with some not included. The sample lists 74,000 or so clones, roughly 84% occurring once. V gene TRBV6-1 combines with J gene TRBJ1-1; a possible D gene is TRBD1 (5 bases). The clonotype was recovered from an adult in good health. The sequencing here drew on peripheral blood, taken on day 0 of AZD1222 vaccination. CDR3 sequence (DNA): TGTGCCAGCAGTGAAGGGAAGGGGTTGGGCACTGAAGCTTTCTTT. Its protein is CASSEGKGLGTEAFF.